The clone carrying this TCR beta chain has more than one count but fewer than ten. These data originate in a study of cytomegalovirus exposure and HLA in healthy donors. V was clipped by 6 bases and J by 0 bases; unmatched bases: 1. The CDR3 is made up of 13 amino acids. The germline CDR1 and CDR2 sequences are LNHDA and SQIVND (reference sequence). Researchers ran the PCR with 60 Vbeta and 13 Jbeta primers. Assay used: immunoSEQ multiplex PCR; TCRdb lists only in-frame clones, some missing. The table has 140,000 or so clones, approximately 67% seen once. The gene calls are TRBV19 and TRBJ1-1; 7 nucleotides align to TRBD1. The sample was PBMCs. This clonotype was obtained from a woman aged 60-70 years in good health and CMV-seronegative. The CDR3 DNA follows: TGTGCCAGTAGGGGACAGATGAACACTGAAGCTTTCTTT. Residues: CASRGQMNTEAFF.